This is a list of T cell receptor beta chains from one sample in a study of T cell changes during pregnancy in multiple sclerosis. Clones were read by immunoSEQ multiplex PCR, and TCRdb kept only the in-frame ones, dropping some. The sample consists of about 42,000 clones, around 92% of them appearing once. Sequenced here: CD4+ T cells from peripheral blood mononuclear cells, sampled after pregnancy. These receptors were taken from a female donor in good health, enrolled as a control in a pregnancy study. The CDR3 runs from the conserved cysteine through the conserved F or W. A D gene is named only where the DNA matches it firmly. Clone size is stated in some rows and not others, as once, few, many or a class when expanded.

j_gene: TRBJ2-3; v_gene: TRBV7-3; len: 15; d_gene: TRBD2; abundance: NA; CDR3nt: TGTGCCAGCAGCCCGACTAGCGGGAGGTCAGATACGCAGTATTTT; CDR3aa: CASSPTSGRSDTQYF
j_gene: TRBJ1-1; v_gene: TRBV19; len: 12; d_gene: NA; abundance: NA; CDR3nt: TGTGCCACCGGGCGTACAGGGTTGGAGGCTTTCTTT; CDR3aa: CATGRTGLEAFF
j_gene: TRBJ2-7; v_gene: TRBV5-1; len: 14; d_gene: NA; abundance: NA; CDR3nt: TGCGCCAGCAGCTTGGGGGTGGGGGGCTACGAGCAGTACTTC; CDR3aa: CASSLGVGGYEQYF
j_gene: TRBJ2-3; v_gene: TRBV5-1; len: 16; d_gene: NA; abundance: NA; CDR3nt: TGCGCCAGCAGCCTCGGTCGGGGTCTGAGCACAGATACGCAGTATTTT; CDR3aa: CASSLGRGLSTDTQYF
j_gene: TRBJ2-5; v_gene: TRBV2; len: 13; d_gene: TRBD2; abundance: once; CDR3nt: TGTGCCAGCAGTCCTGCTAGCGGGGAGACCCAGTACTTC; CDR3aa: CASSPASGETQYF
j_gene: TRBJ2-1; v_gene: TRBV18; len: 15; d_gene: NA; abundance: NA; CDR3nt: TGTGCCAGCTCACCGACTGCGGGGATGTCAGATGAGCAGTTCTTC; CDR3aa: CASSPTAGMSDEQFF
j_gene: TRBJ1-3; v_gene: TRBV5-1; len: 16; d_gene: NA; abundance: NA; CDR3nt: TGCGCCAGCAGCTTAAAACAGGCCAACTCTGGAAACACCATATATTTT; CDR3aa: CASSLKQANSGNTIYF
j_gene: TRBJ2-7; v_gene: TRBV5-4; len: 19; d_gene: TRBD2; abundance: NA; CDR3nt: TGTGCCAGCAGCTTGGCCAGGGGGACTAGCGGGAGGGAATACTACGAGCAGTACTTC; CDR3aa: CASSLARGTSGREYYEQYF
j_gene: TRBJ2-7; v_gene: TRBV7-3; len: 14; d_gene: TRBD1; abundance: NA; CDR3nt: TGTGCCAGCAGCCCCGGACAGGGGCTCTACGAGCAGTACTTC; CDR3aa: CASSPGQGLYEQYF
j_gene: TRBJ2-3; v_gene: TRBV7-9; len: 14; d_gene: NA; abundance: NA; CDR3nt: TGTGCCAGCAGCTTCGACTCGGGCACAGATACGCAGTATTTT; CDR3aa: CASSFDSGTDTQYF
j_gene: TRBJ1-2; v_gene: TRBV4-2; len: 16; d_gene: TRBD1; abundance: NA; CDR3nt: TGTGCCAGCAGCCAAGATCAGGACAGGGTTTGGTATGGCTACACCTTC; CDR3aa: CASSQDQDRVWYGYTF
j_gene: TRBJ2-5; v_gene: TRBV7-9; len: 16; d_gene: NA; abundance: NA; CDR3nt: TGTGCCAGCAGCTTGGGCCGGGCCCCCAGGGTAGAGACCCAGTACTTC; CDR3aa: CASSLGRAPRVETQYF